This TCR beta chain was documented in a study of early T cells in non-severe SARS-CoV-2 infection. Study-wide context: Sequencing of unsorted whole blood was done on bulk RNA, leaving chains unpaired.

This clonotype was seen ten or more times. With V trimmed by 7 bases and J by 4 bases, 8 bases remained unmatched. The CDR3 is 13 residues long. Germline V gene sequence: CDR1 SQVTM, CDR2 ANQGSEA. In the library, individual cDNA molecules carried attached unique molecular identifiers. TCRdb passed the 5' RACE reads through MiXCR, listing each CDR3 protein once. The sample yields roughly 64,000 distinct CDR3 sequences, about 10% seen once. The input for sequencing was whole blood, taken at baseline. This chain joins TRBV29-1 and TRBJ2-3, with TRBD2 identical over 7 bases. This clonotype was sampled from an adult who was a healthcare worker with PCR-confirmed SARS-CoV-2 infection or an uninfected control (not recorded which). CDR3 nucleotide sequence: TGCAGCGGTCGGGGGGAGGCCCCAGATACGCAGTATTTT. Its translation: CSGRGEAPDTQYF.